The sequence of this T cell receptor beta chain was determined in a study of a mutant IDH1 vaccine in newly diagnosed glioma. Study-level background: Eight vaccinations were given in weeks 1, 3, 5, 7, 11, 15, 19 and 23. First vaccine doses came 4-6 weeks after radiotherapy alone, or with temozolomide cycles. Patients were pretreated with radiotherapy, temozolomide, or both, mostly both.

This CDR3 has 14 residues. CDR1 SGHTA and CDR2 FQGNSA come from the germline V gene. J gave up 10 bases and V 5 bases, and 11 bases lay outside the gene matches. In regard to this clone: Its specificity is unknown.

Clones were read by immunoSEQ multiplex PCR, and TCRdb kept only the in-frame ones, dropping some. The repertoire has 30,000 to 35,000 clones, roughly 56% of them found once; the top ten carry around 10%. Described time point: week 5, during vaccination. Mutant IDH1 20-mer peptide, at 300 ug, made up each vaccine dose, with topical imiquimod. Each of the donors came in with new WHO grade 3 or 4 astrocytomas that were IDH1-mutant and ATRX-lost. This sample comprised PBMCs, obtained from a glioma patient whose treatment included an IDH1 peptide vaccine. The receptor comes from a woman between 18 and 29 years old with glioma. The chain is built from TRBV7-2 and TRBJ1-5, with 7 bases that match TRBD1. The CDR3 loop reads CASSQGQRVDPQHF. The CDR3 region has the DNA TGTGCCAGCAGCCAGGGACAGCGAGTCGACCCCCAGCATTTT.